This T cell receptor (beta chain) was retrieved from a study of cytotoxic CD8 clonotypes in ibrutinib-treated CLL. The wider study: Response sampling took place at median around 12 months of treatment, range 6 to 36. General study points: Progressing and sustained-remission patients had different sampling times. Treatment left the uncommon public clonotypes either contracted or stable in frequency.

The count of this clone is one. The antigen is not known. The CDR3 runs 16 residues. Germline V gene data show CDR1 as SGHTA and CDR2 as FQGNSA. V shed 5 bases, J shed 6 bases, and the junction held 16 bases outside the gene matches. The assay was immunoSEQ multiplex PCR, and TCRdb's table has in-frame clones only and misses some. Among fewer than 400,000 clones listed, 67% were seen once. Sequencing used PBMCs, obtained after 36 months of ibrutinib treatment. V is TRBV7-2 and J is TRBJ2-7; 7 nucleotides match TRBD2. The receptor was isolated from a human donor with chronic lymphocytic leukemia. For the CDR3, the DNA is TGTGCCAGCAGCCCCCCGCGCGTGTGGACTAGTCGCGAGCAGTACTTC. Its translation is CASSPPRVWTSREQYF.